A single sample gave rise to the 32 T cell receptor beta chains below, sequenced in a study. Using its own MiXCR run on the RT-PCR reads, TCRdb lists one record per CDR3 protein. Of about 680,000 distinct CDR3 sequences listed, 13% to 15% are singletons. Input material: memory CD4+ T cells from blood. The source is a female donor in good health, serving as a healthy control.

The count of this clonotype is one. CDR3 region: CASSLATESSGNTIYF. CDR3 in DNA: TGTGCCAGCAGCTTAGCGACGGAGAGCTCTGGAAACACCATATATTTT. V and J are TRBV7-6 and TRBJ1-3; D ambiguous. Deletions cut 0 bases from V and 0 bases from J, with 9 bases between. This CDR3 has 16 residues. Germline V gene data show CDR1 as SGHVS and CDR2 as FNYEAQ.

Written as DNA, the CDR3 is TGCAGTGCCCAAACCGACTCGATGGAGACCCAGTACTTC. Residues: CSAQTDSMETQYF. The J gene is TRBJ2-5, the V gene TRBV20-1; no clear D. Trimming removed 6 bases from V and 5 bases from J, with 16 bases in between. The CDR3 sequence is 13 residues long. Germline loops: CDR1 DFQATT, CDR2 SNEGSKA (reference sequence).

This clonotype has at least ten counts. CDR3 DNA: TGTGCCAGCTGCGTACAATTCCAAGAGACCCAGTACTTC. It yields the protein CASCVQFQETQYF. The chain joins TRBV7-6 to TRBJ2-5; D ambiguous. The CDR3 extends over 13 amino acids. Germline V gene data show CDR1 as SGHVS and CDR2 as FNYEAQ. The V end was cut by 8 bases, the J end by 1 base, with 11 bases between.

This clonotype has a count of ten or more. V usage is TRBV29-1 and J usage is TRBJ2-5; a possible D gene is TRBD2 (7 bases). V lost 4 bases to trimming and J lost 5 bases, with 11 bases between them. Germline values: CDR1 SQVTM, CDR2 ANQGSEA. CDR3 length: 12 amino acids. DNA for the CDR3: TGCAGCGTTGGCGGGGGCCGGGAGACCCAGTACTTC. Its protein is CSVGGGRETQYF.

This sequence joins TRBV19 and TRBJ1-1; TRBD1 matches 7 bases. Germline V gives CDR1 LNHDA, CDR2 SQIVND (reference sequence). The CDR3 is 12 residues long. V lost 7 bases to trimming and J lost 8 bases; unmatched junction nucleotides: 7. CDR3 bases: TGTGCCAGTAATCACAGGGGCGGGGAAGCTTTCTTT. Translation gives CASNHRGGEAFF.

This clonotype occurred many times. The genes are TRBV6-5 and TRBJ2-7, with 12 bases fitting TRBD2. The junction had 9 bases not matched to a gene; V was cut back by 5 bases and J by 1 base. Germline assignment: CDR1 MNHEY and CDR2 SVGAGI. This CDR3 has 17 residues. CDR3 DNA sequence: TGTGCCAGCAGTAGAGGGCTAGCGGGAGGGCATTCCTACGAGCAGTACTTC. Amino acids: CASSRGLAGGHSYEQYF.

The DNA of the CDR3 is TGTGCAACGCAGGGGCGGTCGGATGAGCAGTTCTTC. Its protein is CATQGRSDEQFF. This rearrangement joins TRBV6-5 to TRBJ2-1; a possible D gene is TRBD1 (6 bases). The CDR3 covers 12 residues. Germline values: CDR1 MNHEY, CDR2 SVGAGI.

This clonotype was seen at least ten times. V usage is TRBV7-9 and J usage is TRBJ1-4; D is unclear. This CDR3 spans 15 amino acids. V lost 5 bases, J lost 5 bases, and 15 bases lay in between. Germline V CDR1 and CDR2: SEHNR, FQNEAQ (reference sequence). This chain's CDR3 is CASSQESGNNEKLFF. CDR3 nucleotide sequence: TGTGCCAGCAGCCAGGAGTCGGGAAACAATGAAAAACTGTTTTTT.

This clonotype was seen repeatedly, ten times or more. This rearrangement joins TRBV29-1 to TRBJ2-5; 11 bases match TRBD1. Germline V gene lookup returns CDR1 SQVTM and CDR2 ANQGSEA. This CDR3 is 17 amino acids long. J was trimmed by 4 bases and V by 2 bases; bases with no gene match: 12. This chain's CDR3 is CSVESDHGQGAGETQYF. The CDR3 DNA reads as TGCAGCGTTGAATCCGATCATGGACAGGGGGCTGGAGAGACCCAGTACTTC.

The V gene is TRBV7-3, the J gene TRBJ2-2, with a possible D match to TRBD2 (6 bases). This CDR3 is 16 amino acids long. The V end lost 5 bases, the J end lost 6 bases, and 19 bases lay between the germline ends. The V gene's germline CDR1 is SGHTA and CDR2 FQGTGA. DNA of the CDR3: TGTGCCAGCAGCCGCCCGGAACGGGAGACCTCCGGGGAGCTGTTTTTT. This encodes CASSRPERETSGELFF.

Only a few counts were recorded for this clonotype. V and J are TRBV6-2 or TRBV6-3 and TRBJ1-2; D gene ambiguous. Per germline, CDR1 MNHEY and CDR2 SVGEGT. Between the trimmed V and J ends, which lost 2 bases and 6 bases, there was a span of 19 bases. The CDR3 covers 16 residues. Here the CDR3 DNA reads TGTGCCAGCAGTTACGTTGCGGCAGAGGCATACAATGGCTACACCTTC. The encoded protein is CASSYVAAEAYNGYTF.

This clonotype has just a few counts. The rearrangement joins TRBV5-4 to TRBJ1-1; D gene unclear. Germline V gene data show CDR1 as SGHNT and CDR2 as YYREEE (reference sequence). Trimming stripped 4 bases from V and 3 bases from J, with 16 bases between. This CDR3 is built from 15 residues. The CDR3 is CASSRPAPGDTEAFF. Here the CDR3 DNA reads TGTGCCAGCAGCCGCCCTGCACCGGGTGACACTGAAGCTTTCTTT. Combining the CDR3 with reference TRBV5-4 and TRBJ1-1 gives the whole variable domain ETGVTQSPTHLIKTRGQQVTLRCSSQSGHNTVSWYQQALGQGPQFIFQYYREEENGRGNFPPRFSGLQFPNYSSELNVNALELDDSALYLCASSRPAPGDTEAFFGQGTRLTVV.

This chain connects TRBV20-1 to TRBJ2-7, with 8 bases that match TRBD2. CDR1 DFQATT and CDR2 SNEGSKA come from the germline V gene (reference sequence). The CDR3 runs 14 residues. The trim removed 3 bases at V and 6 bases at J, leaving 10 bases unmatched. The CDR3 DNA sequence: TGCAGTGCTAGCCTACCGGGGGGGGGCCCCGAGCAGTACTTC. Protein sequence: CSASLPGGGPEQYF.

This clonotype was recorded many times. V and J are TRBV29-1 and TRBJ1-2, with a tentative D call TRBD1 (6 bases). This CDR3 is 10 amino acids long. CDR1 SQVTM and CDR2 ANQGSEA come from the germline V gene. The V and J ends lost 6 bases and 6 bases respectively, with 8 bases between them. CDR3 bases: TGCAGCGTGGACAGCCATGGCTACACCTTC. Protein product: CSVDSHGYTF.

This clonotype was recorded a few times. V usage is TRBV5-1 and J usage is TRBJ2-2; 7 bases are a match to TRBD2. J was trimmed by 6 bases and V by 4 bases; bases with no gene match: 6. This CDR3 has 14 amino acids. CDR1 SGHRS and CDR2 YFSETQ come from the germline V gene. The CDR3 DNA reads TGCGCCAGCAGCGATGGGACTAACCCCGGGGAGCTGTTTTTT. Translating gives CASSDGTNPGELFF.

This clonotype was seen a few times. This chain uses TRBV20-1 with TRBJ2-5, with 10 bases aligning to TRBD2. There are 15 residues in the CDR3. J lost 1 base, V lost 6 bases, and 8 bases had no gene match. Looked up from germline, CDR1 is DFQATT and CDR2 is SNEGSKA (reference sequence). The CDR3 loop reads CSARTGTSAQETQYF. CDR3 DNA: TGCAGTGCGCGAACCGGGACTAGCGCCCAAGAGACCCAGTACTTC.

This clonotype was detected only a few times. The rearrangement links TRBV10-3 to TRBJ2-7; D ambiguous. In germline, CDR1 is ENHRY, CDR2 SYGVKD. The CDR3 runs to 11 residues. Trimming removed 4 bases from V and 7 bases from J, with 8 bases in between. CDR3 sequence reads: CAISGAGEQYF. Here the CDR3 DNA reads TGTGCCATCAGTGGGGCTGGGGAGCAGTACTTC.

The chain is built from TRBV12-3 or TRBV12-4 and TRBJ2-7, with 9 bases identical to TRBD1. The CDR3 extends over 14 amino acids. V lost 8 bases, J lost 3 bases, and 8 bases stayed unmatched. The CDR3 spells CASRTGTGLYEQYF. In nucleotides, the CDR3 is TGTGCCAGCCGAACCGGGACAGGGCTCTACGAGCAGTACTTC.

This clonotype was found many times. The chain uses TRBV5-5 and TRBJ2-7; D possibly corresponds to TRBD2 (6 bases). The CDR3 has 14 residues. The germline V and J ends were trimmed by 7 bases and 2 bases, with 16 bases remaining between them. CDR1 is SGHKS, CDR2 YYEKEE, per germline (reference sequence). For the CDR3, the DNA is TGTGCCAGCTCGGACTATCGGCCTCCCTACGAGCAGTACTTC. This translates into CASSDYRPPYEQYF. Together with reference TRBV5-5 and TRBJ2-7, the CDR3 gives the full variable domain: DAGVTQSPTHLIKTRGQQVTLRCSPISGHKSVSWYQQVLGQGPQFIFQYYEKEERGRGNFPDRFSARQFPNYSSELNVNALLLGDSALYLCASSDYRPPYEQYFGPGTRLTVT.

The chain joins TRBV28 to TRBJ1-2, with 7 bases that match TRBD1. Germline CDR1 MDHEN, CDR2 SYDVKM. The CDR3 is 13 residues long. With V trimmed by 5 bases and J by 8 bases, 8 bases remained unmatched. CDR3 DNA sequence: TGTGCCAGCAGTGGCTCCACAGGGGACGGCTACACCTTC. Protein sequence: CASSGSTGDGYTF.

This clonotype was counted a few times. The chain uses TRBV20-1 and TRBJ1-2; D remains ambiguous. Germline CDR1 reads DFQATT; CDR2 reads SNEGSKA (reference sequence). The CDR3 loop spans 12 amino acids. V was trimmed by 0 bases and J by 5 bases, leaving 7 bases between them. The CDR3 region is CSARDAVYGYTF. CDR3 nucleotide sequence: TGCAGTGCTAGAGATGCCGTTTATGGCTACACCTTC.

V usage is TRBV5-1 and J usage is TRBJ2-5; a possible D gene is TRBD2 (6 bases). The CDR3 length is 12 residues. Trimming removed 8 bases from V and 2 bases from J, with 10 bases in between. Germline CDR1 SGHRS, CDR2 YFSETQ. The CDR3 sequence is CASPRGQETQYF. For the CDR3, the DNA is TGCGCCAGTCCACGGGGGCAAGAGACCCAGTACTTC.

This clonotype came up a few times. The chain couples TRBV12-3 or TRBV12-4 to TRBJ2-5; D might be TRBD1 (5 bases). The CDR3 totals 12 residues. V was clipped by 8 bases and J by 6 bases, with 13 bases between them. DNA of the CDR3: TGTGCCAGCCGGCAGGGCGAGCAGACCCAGTACTTC. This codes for CASRQGEQTQYF.

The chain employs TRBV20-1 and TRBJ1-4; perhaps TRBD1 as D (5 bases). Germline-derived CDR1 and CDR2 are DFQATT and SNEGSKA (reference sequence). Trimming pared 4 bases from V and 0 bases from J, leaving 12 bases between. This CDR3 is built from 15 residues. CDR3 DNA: TGCAGTGCTACCGGGGGGGAAACAACTAATGAAAAACTGTTTTTT. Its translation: CSATGGETTNEKLFF.

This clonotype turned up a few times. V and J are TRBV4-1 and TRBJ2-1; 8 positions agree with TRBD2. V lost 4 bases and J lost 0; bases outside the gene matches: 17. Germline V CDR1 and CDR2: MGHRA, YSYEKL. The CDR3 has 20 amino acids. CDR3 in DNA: TGCGCCAGCAGCCCCCTTAGTGGGGCGGGAGGCCCGAGCTCCTACAATGAGCAGTTCTTC. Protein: CASSPLSGAGGPSSYNEQFF.

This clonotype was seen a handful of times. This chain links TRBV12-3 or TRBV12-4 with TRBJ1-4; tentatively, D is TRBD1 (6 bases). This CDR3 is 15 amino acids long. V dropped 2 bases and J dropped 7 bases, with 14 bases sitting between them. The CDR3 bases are TGTGCCAGCAGTTTATGGGGGGCTGGTGGTGAAAAACTGTTTTTT. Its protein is CASSLWGAGGEKLFF.

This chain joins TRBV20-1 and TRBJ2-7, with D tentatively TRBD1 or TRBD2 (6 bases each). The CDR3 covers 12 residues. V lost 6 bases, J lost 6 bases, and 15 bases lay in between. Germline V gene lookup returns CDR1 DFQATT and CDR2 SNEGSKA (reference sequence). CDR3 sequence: CSAPRGGLEQYF. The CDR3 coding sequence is TGCAGTGCCCCCAGGGGAGGTCTCGAGCAGTACTTC.

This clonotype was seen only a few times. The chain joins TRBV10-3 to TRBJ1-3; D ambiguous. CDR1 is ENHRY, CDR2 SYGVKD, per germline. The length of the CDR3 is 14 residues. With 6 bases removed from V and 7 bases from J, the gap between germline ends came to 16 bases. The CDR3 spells CAISAQTTSNTIYF. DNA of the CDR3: TGTGCCATCAGCGCTCAGACCACCAGCAACACCATATATTTT.

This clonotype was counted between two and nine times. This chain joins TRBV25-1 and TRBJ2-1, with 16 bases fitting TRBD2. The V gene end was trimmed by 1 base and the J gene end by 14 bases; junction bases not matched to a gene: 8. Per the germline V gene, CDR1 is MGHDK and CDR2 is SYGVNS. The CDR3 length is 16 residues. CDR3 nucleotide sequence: TGTGCCAGCAGTGAATCTGGGACTAGCGGGAGGGCCGGAGAGTTCTTC. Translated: CASSESGTSGRAGEFF.

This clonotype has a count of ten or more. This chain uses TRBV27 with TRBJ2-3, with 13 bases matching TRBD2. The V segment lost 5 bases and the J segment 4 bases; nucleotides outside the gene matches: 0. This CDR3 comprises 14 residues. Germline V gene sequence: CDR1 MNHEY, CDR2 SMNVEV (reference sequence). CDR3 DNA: TGTGCCAGCAGTGGACTAGCGGGGGCAGATACGCAGTATTTT. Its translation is CASSGLAGADTQYF.

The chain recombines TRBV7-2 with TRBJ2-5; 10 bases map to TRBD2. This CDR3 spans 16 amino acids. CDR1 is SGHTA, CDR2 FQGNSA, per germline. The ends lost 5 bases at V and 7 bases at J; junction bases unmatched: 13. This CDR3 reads CASSTQSLAGAGTQYF. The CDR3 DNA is TGTGCCAGCAGCACACAAAGCCTAGCGGGGGCGGGGACCCAGTACTTC.

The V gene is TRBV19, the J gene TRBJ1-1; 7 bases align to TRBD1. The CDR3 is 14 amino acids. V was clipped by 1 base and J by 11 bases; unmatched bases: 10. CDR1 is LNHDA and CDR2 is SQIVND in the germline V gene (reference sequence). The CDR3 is CASSIGGPQGSAFF. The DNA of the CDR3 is TGTGCCAGTAGTATAGGAGGGCCACAGGGGTCGGCTTTCTTT. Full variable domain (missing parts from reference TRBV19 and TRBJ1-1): DGGITQSPKYLFRKEGQNVTLSCEQNLNHDAMYWYRQDPGQGLRLIYYSQIVNDFQKGDIAEGYSVSREKKESFPLTVTSAQKNPTAFYLCASSIGGPQGSAFFGQGTRLTVV.